What follows is one T cell receptor beta chain and its context. Its antigen is currently unknown. PCR used 60 Vbeta primers and 13 Jbeta primers. TCRdb's table, derived via immunoSEQ multiplex PCR, lists solely in-frame clones and lacks some. The sample comprises around 140,000 clones, approximately 80% of which are singletons, and 2.5% to 3% rests with the top ten. The data originate from a study of cytomegalovirus exposure and HLA in healthy donors. The study's findings and limits: Association of a missense DCLRE1C variant with TCR beta V- and J-gene trimming was reported in a later analysis. TCR beta V segments were, for the most part, productive about 87% or about 30% of the time in an earlier analysis. An apparent linkage of common viral pathogens to several of the most significant clusters emerged in a later analysis.

This clonotype was obtained from a female donor in good health and CMV-seronegative. Sequencing was carried out using PBMCs.

In DNA, the CDR3 is TGTGCCAGTAGCCAAGGGACAGGCTGGCCCTACGAGCAGTACTTC. Translated: CASSQGTGWPYEQYF. This sequence joins TRBV19 and TRBJ2-7, with TRBD1 matching 8 bases. Trimming removed 6 bases from V and 2 bases from J; junction bases left unmatched: 9. Germline CDR1 and CDR2: LNHDA and SQIVND (reference sequence). CDR3 length: 15 residues.